Below are 28 T cell receptor beta chains sequenced from a single sample in a study of molecular identifiers for immune sequencing clone quantification. TCRdb re-derived calls from the PCR reads in MiXCR, one entry per CDR3 protein. The sample holds about 36,000 distinct CDR3 sequences, around 18% seen once. Sequencing input: naive CD8+ T cells from blood, with Jurkat cell RNA spiked in. Subset given: FACS-sorted CD8+CD4-CCR7+CD45RA+ naive T cells. These receptors were obtained from a human donor in good health. Some libraries in this study had Jurkat cell RNA spiked in.

This clonotype occurred a few times. The chain is built from TRBV18 and TRBJ2-3, with D possibly matching TRBD1 (5 bases). This CDR3 has 16 amino acids. V was trimmed by 0 bases and J by 1 base, leaving 11 bases between them. Germline V CDR1 and CDR2: KGHSH, LQKENI. CDR3 bases: TGTGCCAGCTCACCACCGCAGGGTGAGGGCACAGATACGCAGTATTTT. Translated, it gives CASSPPQGEGTDTQYF.

V and J are TRBV7-9 and TRBJ1-3; the D is unclear. The CDR3 has 18 residues. V gave up 1 base and J gave up 0 bases, with 16 bases separating them. Germline loops: CDR1 SEHNR, CDR2 FQNEAQ (reference sequence). This CDR3 reads CASSLDPRAVSSGNTIYF. DNA of the CDR3: TGTGCCAGCAGCTTAGACCCTCGGGCCGTGAGCTCTGGAAACACCATATATTTT.

This clonotype was seen many times. The V and J genes are TRBV27 and TRBJ2-7; D not certain. Looked up from germline, CDR1 is MNHEY and CDR2 is SMNVEV (reference sequence). CDR3 length: 13 residues. The V and J ends lost 9 bases and 2 bases respectively, with 14 bases between them. The CDR3 reads CASWSFPPYEQYF. CDR3 coding DNA: TGTGCCAGTTGGAGTTTTCCCCCCTACGAGCAGTACTTC.

This clonotype turned up a few times. This rearrangement joins TRBV28 to TRBJ2-1; D is perhaps TRBD1 (6 bases). The V gene lost 3 bases and the J gene lost 4 bases, with 10 bases spanning the gap. The CDR3 length is 14 residues. Germline lookup yields CDR1 MDHEN and CDR2 SYDVKM. CDR3 residues: CASSFRTEYNEQFF. The DNA for the CDR3 is TGTGCCAGCAGTTTTCGGACAGAGTACAATGAGCAGTTCTTC.

Many counts were recorded for this clonotype. The gene calls are TRBV7-9 and TRBJ2-7, with D perhaps TRBD2 (5 bases). Trimming removed 2 bases from V and 5 bases from J, with 13 bases in between. From germline, CDR1 is SEHNR and CDR2 FQNEAQ (reference sequence). CDR3 size: 14 residues. The CDR3 loop reads CASSLSWVGDEQYF. CDR3 coding DNA: TGTGCCAGCAGCTTAAGTTGGGTGGGAGACGAGCAGTACTTC.

On this clonotype itself: Being one base from a much bigger clone, this may be a read error. The chain is built from TRBV14 and TRBJ2-1; 9 bases line up with TRBD2. The CDR3 has 18 residues. Germline V lookup: CDR1 SGHDN, CDR2 FVKESK. As DNA, the CDR3 is TGTGACAGCAGCCCCCTAGCGGGGCGGGAACCGGACTACAATGAGCAGTTCTTC. Its protein product is CDSSPLAGREPDYNEQFF.

The chain uses TRBV12-3 or TRBV12-4 and TRBJ1-1; D ambiguous. V was cut by 6 bases and J by 6 bases, with 11 bases left in between. This CDR3 comprises 12 residues. This chain's CDR3 is CASRLGFAEAFF. In nucleotides, the CDR3 is TGTGCCAGCAGACTGGGTTTCGCTGAAGCTTTCTTT.

This clonotype was found a few times. This chain links TRBV19 with TRBJ2-1, with D tentatively TRBD2 (5 bases). The germline CDR1 and CDR2 sequences are LNHDA and SQIVND (reference sequence). The V end lost 5 bases, the J end lost 5 bases, and 16 bases lay between the germline ends. The CDR3 length is 15 residues. CDR3 nucleotide sequence: TGTGCCAGTAGTCCGCCGGGCCCGAGGGACAATGAGCAGTTCTTC. Its translation is CASSPPGPRDNEQFF.

This clonotype was picked up many times. V usage is TRBV2 and J usage is TRBJ1-2, with D possibly matching TRBD1 (6 bases). This CDR3 is built from 13 residues. Germline-derived CDR1 and CDR2 are SNHLY and FYNNEI. V lost 8 bases and J lost 4, with 14 bases in between. The CDR3 nucleotides are TGTGCCAGCGGGGGGGCTAGGGTCTATGGCTACACCTTC. Amino acids: CASGGARVYGYTF.

The J gene is TRBJ2-2, the V gene TRBV27; D ambiguous. Germline V lookup: CDR1 MNHEY, CDR2 SMNVEV (reference sequence). V dropped 5 bases and J dropped 3 bases, with 13 bases sitting between them. The CDR3 has 15 amino acids. The CDR3 sequence: CASSLYGPDTGELFF. For the CDR3, the DNA is TGTGCCAGCAGTCTCTACGGGCCCGACACCGGGGAGCTGTTTTTT.

This clonotype was seen once. This may be a read error, as it is one base from a much larger clone. The genes are TRBV29-1 and TRBJ2-2; 8 positions agree with TRBD1. The CDR3 runs to 14 residues. Germline CDR1 reads SQVTM; CDR2 reads ANQGSEA. The CDR3 sequence: CSVEGTGKTEELFF. The CDR3, as DNA: TGCAGCGTTGAAGGGACAGGGAAAACCGAGGAGCTGTTTTTT.

This clonotype was counted at least ten times. The chain carries TRBV20-1 and TRBJ2-4; D might be TRBD2 (5 bases). In germline, CDR1 is DFQATT, CDR2 SNEGSKA (reference sequence). This CDR3 comprises 13 residues. V lost 4 bases and J 2 bases, leaving 9 bases between the germline ends. The CDR3: CSATADTKNIQYF. The CDR3 DNA reads TGCAGTGCTACAGCGGATACCAAAAACATTCAGTACTTC.

The rearrangement joins TRBV12-3 or TRBV12-4 to TRBJ2-5, with D perhaps matching TRBD1 (6 bases). Trimming cost V 3 bases and J 13 bases, with 21 bases left between them. The CDR3 has 14 residues. CDR3 sequence: CASSFEFSGDLRYF. The CDR3 bases are TGTGCCAGCAGTTTTGAGTTTTCAGGGGACCTCCGGTACTTC.

This clonotype was counted at least ten times. The chain couples TRBV7-9 to TRBJ2-7, with 11 bases fitting TRBD2. Germline values: CDR1 SEHNR, CDR2 FQNEAQ (reference sequence). V was pared by 4 bases and J by 3 bases, with 8 bases of the junction left unmatched. This CDR3 contains 16 residues. CDR3 sequence: CASSWTYSGRGYEQYF. Here the CDR3 DNA reads TGTGCCAGCAGCTGGACCTATAGCGGGAGGGGCTACGAGCAGTACTTC.

There are a few counts of this clonotype. CDR3 DNA sequence: TGCAGTGCTATCCCCGGACTAGCGGGAGAGGGTGAGCAGTTCTTC. This sequence encodes CSAIPGLAGEGEQFF. V usage is TRBV20-1 and J usage is TRBJ2-1; TRBD2 aligns across 13 bases. This CDR3 spans 15 amino acids. The J segment lost 9 bases and the V segment lost 4 bases, leaving 9 bases of the junction unmatched. Germline values: CDR1 DFQATT, CDR2 SNEGSKA (reference sequence).

Comment on this clonotype: A read error may be the cause here, since a much bigger clone is one base away. The chain has TRBV28 and TRBJ2-6; D is perhaps TRBD1 (5 bases). From germline, CDR1 is MDHEN and CDR2 SYDVKM. CDR3 size: 17 residues. The CDR3 nucleotides are TGTGCCGGCAGTCAAGACAGAAGCTACTCTGGGGCCAACGTCCTGACTTTC. Translating it yields CAGSQDRSYSGANVLTF.

This sequence joins TRBV27 and TRBJ2-1, with TRBD1 as a possible D gene (5 bases). Deletions cut 6 bases from V and 6 bases from J, with 15 bases between. This CDR3 region has 14 residues. In germline, CDR1 is MNHEY, CDR2 SMNVEV (reference sequence). The CDR3, as DNA: TGTGCCAGCAGCCTGGGGCTGGGGCGCAATGAGCAGTTCTTC. Translation: CASSLGLGRNEQFF.

This clonotype has a handful of counts. The V and J genes are TRBV5-6 and TRBJ2-1, with 13 bases identical to TRBD2. Trimming removed 3 bases from V and 0 bases from J; junction bases left unmatched: 3. CDR3 length equals 17 residues. Per the germline V gene, CDR1 is SGHDT and CDR2 is YYEEEE. The CDR3 sequence: CASSSGLAGLSYNEQFF. CDR3 coding DNA: TGTGCCAGCAGCTCGGGACTAGCGGGGCTCTCCTACAATGAGCAGTTCTTC.

This clonotype was counted ten times or more. The rearrangement links TRBV29-1 to TRBJ1-5; no clear D gene. The germline CDR1 and CDR2 sequences are SQVTM and ANQGSEA. The V end lost 3 bases, the J end lost 2 bases, and 8 bases lay between the germline ends. CDR3 length: 13 residues. CDR3 DNA: TGCAGCGTTGACATGGGAGGCAATCAGCCCCAGCATTTT. As protein: CSVDMGGNQPQHF.

This clonotype was picked up many times. This rearrangement joins TRBV29-1 to TRBJ2-2; 10 positions agree with TRBD2. CDR3 length equals 16 residues. The junction had 11 bases not matched to a gene; V was cut back by 4 bases and J by 6 bases. Germline V gene sequence: CDR1 SQVTM, CDR2 ANQGSEA. CDR3 coding DNA: TGCAGCGTTGTTTGGGCTAGCGGGAGTCGTGCCGGGGAGCTGTTTTTT. Its translation is CSVVWASGSRAGELFF.

This clonotype showed up just a few times. This chain joins TRBV6-2 or TRBV6-3 and TRBJ2-2; weak D call: TRBD1 (5 bases). Trimming stripped 4 bases from V and 4 bases from J, with 13 bases between. CDR1 is MNHEY, CDR2 SVGEGT, per germline. The CDR3 extends over 15 amino acids. In DNA form, the CDR3 reads TGTGCCAGCAGTTTAAGGGGTCATGGCACCGGGGAGCTGTTTTTT. This codes for CASSLRGHGTGELFF.

Ten or more counts support this clonotype. The chain combines TRBV13 with TRBJ2-3, with D possibly matching TRBD2 (5 bases). Per the germline V gene, CDR1 is PRHDT and CDR2 is FYEKMQ (reference sequence). Between the trimmed V and J ends, which lost 3 bases and 6 bases, there was a span of 13 bases. The CDR3 length is 14 residues. DNA for the CDR3: TGTGCCAGCAGCTTGGTAGGGAGAGGGGATACGCAGTATTTT. It specifies CASSLVGRGDTQYF.

This clonotype was counted many times. V usage is TRBV4-2 and J usage is TRBJ2-7; D is unresolved. Trimming took 2 bases from V and 4 from J, leaving 18 bases between them. This CDR3 has 16 amino acids. Germline V gene data show CDR1 as LGHNA and CDR2 as YNFKEQ. The CDR3, as DNA: TGTGCCAGCAGCCAATGGGTTTCCAAGAGCGAATACGAGCAGTACTTC. This gives the protein CASSQWVSKSEYEQYF.

This clonotype was seen at least ten times. The chain links TRBV10-3 to TRBJ2-5, with TRBD2 as a possible D gene (5 bases). The CDR3 is made up of 15 amino acids. The germline V gene has CDR1 ENHRY and CDR2 SYGVKD. Trimming removed 0 bases from V and 1 base from J, with 9 bases in between. The CDR3 is CAISESLRVQETQYF. The CDR3, as DNA: TGTGCCATCAGTGAGTCATTGAGGGTCCAAGAGACCCAGTACTTC.

The CDR3 coding sequence is TGCAGCGGCGGAGCTAGTGCCTACGAGCAGTACTTC. Translation: CSGGASAYEQYF. The chain combines TRBV29-1 with TRBJ2-7; D is ambiguous. Per the germline V gene, CDR1 is SQVTM and CDR2 is ANQGSEA. V lost 7 bases to trimming and J lost 2 bases, with 12 bases between them. This CDR3 is built from 12 residues.

This clonotype was observed a handful of times. This may be a read error: a much more frequent sequence differs by one nucleotide. V usage is TRBV7-2 and J usage is TRBJ1-1; D is unclear. The CDR3 contains 13 residues. Germline assignment: CDR1 SGHTA and CDR2 FQGNSA. Here the CDR3 reads CASSLGVNTGAFF. The CDR3 DNA is TGTGCCAGCAGCTTAGGGGTGAACACTGGAGCTTTCTTT.

In its sample, this clonotype was seen a few times. The J gene is TRBJ2-3, the V gene TRBV9; the D is unclear. The CDR3 has 12 amino acids. Germline CDR1 SGDLS, CDR2 YYNGEE. Trimming cost V 0 bases and J 7 bases, with 6 bases left between them. The CDR3: CASSVGTHTQYF. CDR3 sequence (DNA): TGTGCCAGCAGCGTAGGCACCCATACGCAGTATTTT.

This clonotype turned up a few times. The chain recombines TRBV27 with TRBJ2-7, with 8 nucleotides matching TRBD1. V trimming: 2 bases; J trimming: 6 bases; junction bases outside the gene matches: 3. The CDR3 covers 13 residues. The V gene's germline CDR1 is MNHEY and CDR2 SMNVEV (reference sequence). The CDR3 loop reads CASSLGQGSEQYF. The CDR3 nucleotides read TGTGCCAGCAGTTTAGGACAGGGAAGCGAGCAGTACTTC.